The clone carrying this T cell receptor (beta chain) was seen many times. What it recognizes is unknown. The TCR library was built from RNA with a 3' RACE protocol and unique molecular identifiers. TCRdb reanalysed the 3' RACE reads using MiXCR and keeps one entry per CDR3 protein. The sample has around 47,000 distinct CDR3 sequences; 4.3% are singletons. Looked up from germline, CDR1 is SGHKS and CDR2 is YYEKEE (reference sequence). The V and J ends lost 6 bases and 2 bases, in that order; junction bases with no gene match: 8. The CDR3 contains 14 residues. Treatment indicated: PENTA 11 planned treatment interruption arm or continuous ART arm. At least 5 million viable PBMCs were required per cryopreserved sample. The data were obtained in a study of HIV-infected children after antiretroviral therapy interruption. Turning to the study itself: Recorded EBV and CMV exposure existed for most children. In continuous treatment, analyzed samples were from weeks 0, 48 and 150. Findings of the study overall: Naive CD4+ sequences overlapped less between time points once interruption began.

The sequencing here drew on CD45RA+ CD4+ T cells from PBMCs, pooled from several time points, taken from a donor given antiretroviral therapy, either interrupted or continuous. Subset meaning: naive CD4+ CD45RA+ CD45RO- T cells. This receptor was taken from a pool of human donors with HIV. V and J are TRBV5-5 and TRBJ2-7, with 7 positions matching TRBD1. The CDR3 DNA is TGTGCCAGCATCTTACGGACAGGAACCTACGAGCAGTACTTC. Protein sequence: CASILRTGTYEQYF.